The rows below give T cell receptor beta chains drawn from one sample of a study of radiation and T cells in renal cell carcinoma. Generated by immunoSEQ multiplex PCR, the TCRdb table keeps only in-frame clones and is missing some. The sample comprises 100,000 to 150,000 clones, roughly 80% of which are singletons, and around 3% rests with the top ten. The material was blood, obtained from a patient whose treatment included radiotherapy and nephrectomy. The origin of the receptors is a woman aged 55-69 years with renal cell carcinoma. CDR3s include the opening cysteine and the closing phenylalanine or tryptophan. A D gene is named only where the DNA matches it firmly. Clone sizes are given selectively: once, few, many, or a class where the clone is expanded.

v_call: TRBV29-1
j_call: TRBJ2-5
d_call: .
clone_size: .
cdr3_length: 14
cdr3_nt: TGCAGCGTTGAGGGTGGGGGACGGAGAGAGACCCAGTACTTC
cdr3_aa: CSVEGGGRRETQYF

v_call: TRBV18
j_call: TRBJ1-2
d_call: TRBD1
clone_size: .
cdr3_length: 17
cdr3_nt: TGTGCCAGCTCACCGGCTGACGGACAGGGCGGTAACTATGGCTACACCTTC
cdr3_aa: CASSPADGQGGNYGYTF

v_call: TRBV7-8
j_call: TRBJ2-7
d_call: .
clone_size: .
cdr3_length: 14
cdr3_nt: TGTGCCAGCAGCTTAGTGTCGCGGGACCCCGAGCAGTACTTC
cdr3_aa: CASSLVSRDPEQYF

v_call: TRBV6-5
j_call: TRBJ1-6
d_call: TRBD1
clone_size: .
cdr3_length: 15
cdr3_nt: TGTGCCAGCAGTCGGGGGACAGATTATAATTCACCCCTCCACTTT
cdr3_aa: CASSRGTDYNSPLHF

v_call: TRBV11-3
j_call: TRBJ2-1
d_call: TRBD2
clone_size: .
cdr3_length: 15
cdr3_nt: TGTGCCAGCAGCTCCGGGACTAGCGGATACAATGAGCAGTTCTTC
cdr3_aa: CASSSGTSGYNEQFF

v_call: TRBV4-1
j_call: TRBJ1-6
d_call: .
clone_size: once
cdr3_length: 12
cdr3_nt: TGCGCCAGCAGCCGAGCTAATTCACCCCTCCACTTT
cdr3_aa: CASSRANSPLHF

v_call: TRBV27
j_call: TRBJ1-1
d_call: .
clone_size: .
cdr3_length: 14
cdr3_nt: TGTGCCAGCAGTCCTGGGACACATAACACTGAAGCTTTCTTT
cdr3_aa: CASSPGTHNTEAFF

v_call: TRBV10-3
j_call: TRBJ2-7
d_call: TRBD1
clone_size: .
cdr3_length: 16
cdr3_nt: TGTGCCATCAGTGAGGAGGGCATAGGACAGGGCTACGAGCAGTACTTC
cdr3_aa: CAISEEGIGQGYEQYF

v_call: TRBV2
j_call: TRBJ2-2
d_call: .
clone_size: .
cdr3_length: 14
cdr3_nt: TGTGCCAGCAGTGAAGCACCGAAAAGCGGGGAGCTGTTTTTT
cdr3_aa: CASSEAPKSGELFF

v_call: TRBV7-2
j_call: TRBJ2-5
d_call: TRBD2
clone_size: .
cdr3_length: 16
cdr3_nt: TGTGCCAGCAGCCGTCCTCGGGGGGGGAACCAAGAGACCCAGTACTTC
cdr3_aa: CASSRPRGGNQETQYF

v_call: TRBV5-1
j_call: TRBJ2-3
d_call: .
clone_size: .
cdr3_length: 13
cdr3_nt: TGCGCCAGCCTAGACAATTTACTAGATACGCAGTATTTT
cdr3_aa: CASLDNLLDTQYF

v_call: TRBV28
j_call: TRBJ1-1
d_call: TRBD1
clone_size: .
cdr3_length: 14
cdr3_nt: TGTGCCAGCAGATATTACAGGGGATTGACTGAAGCTTTCTTT
cdr3_aa: CASRYYRGLTEAFF